This T cell receptor (beta chain) was sequenced during a study of cytomegalovirus exposure and HLA in healthy donors. Study overall: A data release that came early held some 84 million unique TCRs from HLA-typed donors. Whole-study findings and limits: A list of more than 150 TCR beta chains associated with cytomegalovirus was given.

Trimming took off 5 bases at V and 4 bases at J, with 15 bases between the two ends. The CDR3 covers 15 residues. Germline V CDR1 and CDR2: SGHVS, FQNEAQ. Turning to this clone: Its antigen is still unknown.

13 Jbeta primers and 60 Vbeta primers were used for the PCR. Measured with immunoSEQ multiplex PCR; TCRdb has only the in-frame clones, and not every one. This sample carries around 160,000 clones, around 80% of them seen once, and the ten largest clones take 7.5% to 9.5%. The source of this sequence is a male donor in good health and CMV-seropositive. The rearrangement uses TRBV7-8 and TRBJ2-1; D might be TRBD1 (6 bases). The sample consisted of PBMCs. For the CDR3, the DNA is TGTGCCAGCAGCGCCACAGGGATCTCTTACAATGAGCAGTTCTTC. It specifies CASSATGISYNEQFF. Full variable domain (rest looked up from reference TRBV7-8 and TRBJ2-1): GAGVSQSPRYKVAKRGQDVALRCDPISGHVSLFWYQQALGQGPEFLTYFQNEAQLDKSGLPSDRFFAERPEGSVSTLKIQRTQQEDSAVYLCASSATGISYNEQFFGPGTRLTVL.